This is a list of T cell receptor beta chains from one sample in a study of cytomegalovirus exposure and HLA in healthy donors. Profiling relied on immunoSEQ multiplex PCR, and the TCRdb table lists in-frame clones only, not all of them. The sample shows about 120,000 clones, 65% to 90% of them seen only once. The sequenced sample was PBMCs. These receptors all come from a middle-aged woman in good health and CMV-seronegative. The CDR3 runs from the conserved cysteine through the conserved F or W. D genes are given only for firm matches. Rows may omit the clone size; those that give it use once, few, many or a size class.

CDR3 DNA: TGCGCCAGCAGCTATCGGACAGGGTTGGGCACAGATACGCAGTATTTT
CDR3 protein: CASSYRTGLGTDTQYF
V gene: TRBV5-1
D gene: TRBD1
J gene: TRBJ2-3
clone size: .

CDR3 DNA: TGTGCCAGCAGCTTAGATCCTAGCGGAGGCACAGATACGCAGTATTTT
CDR3 protein: CASSLDPSGGTDTQYF
V gene: TRBV7-9
D gene: TRBD2
J gene: TRBJ2-3
clone size: .

CDR3 DNA: TGTGCCAGCAGCTTTATTTCGCCCTCGGCGAACACCGGGGAGCTGTTTTTT
CDR3 protein: CASSFISPSANTGELFF
V gene: TRBV11-2
D gene: .
J gene: TRBJ2-2
clone size: .

CDR3 DNA: TGTGCCAGCAGTTTAGGCCAGGGCAGTAACTATGGCTACACCTTC
CDR3 protein: CASSLGQGSNYGYTF
V gene: TRBV27
D gene: .
J gene: TRBJ1-2
clone size: .

CDR3 DNA: TGTGCCAGCAGCTCCTTAGCGGGAGCGAGCTCCTACGAGCAGTACTTC
CDR3 protein: CASSSLAGASSYEQYF
V gene: TRBV5-4
D gene: TRBD2
J gene: TRBJ2-7
clone size: .

CDR3 DNA: TGTGCCAGCTCACCACCACAGTTGACCGGGGAGCTGTTTTTT
CDR3 protein: CASSPPQLTGELFF
V gene: TRBV18
D gene: .
J gene: TRBJ2-2
clone size: .

CDR3 DNA: TGTGCCAGCAGCTTAGTGGGCGGGGGGACGAGCTCCTACAATGAGCAGTTCTTC
CDR3 protein: CASSLVGGGTSSYNEQFF
V gene: TRBV7-6
D gene: TRBD2
J gene: TRBJ2-1
clone size: .

CDR3 DNA: TGTGCCAGCAGTGTAGGCAGGGTCAACAATCAGCCCCAGCATTTT
CDR3 protein: CASSVGRVNNQPQHF
V gene: TRBV6-1
D gene: .
J gene: TRBJ1-5
clone size: .

CDR3 DNA: TGTGCCAGCAGCCCACGGGTCGGAAAGAACACTGAAGCTTTCTTT
CDR3 protein: CASSPRVGKNTEAFF
V gene: TRBV7-9
D gene: .
J gene: TRBJ1-1
clone size: once

CDR3 DNA: TGTGCCAGCAGTGACGCTGGCCCTAGCGCTAAGAATGAGCAGTTCTTC
CDR3 protein: CASSDAGPSAKNEQFF
V gene: TRBV6-1
D gene: .
J gene: TRBJ2-1
clone size: .

CDR3 DNA: TGTGCCAGTAGTATAGTAATGACAGGCGCTGAAGCTTTCTTT
CDR3 protein: CASSIVMTGAEAFF
V gene: TRBV19
D gene: .
J gene: TRBJ1-1
clone size: .

CDR3 DNA: TGTGCCAGCAGTGAAGCTAGCGGGAGCTATGAGCAGTTCTTC
CDR3 protein: CASSEASGSYEQFF
V gene: TRBV2
D gene: TRBD2
J gene: TRBJ2-1
clone size: .

CDR3 DNA: TGCGCCAGCAGCTTGGAAGGAGGGGCGGCTACACCCCTCCACTTT
CDR3 protein: CASSLEGGAATPLHF
V gene: TRBV5-1
D gene: .
J gene: TRBJ1-6
clone size: .

CDR3 DNA: TGCGCCAGCAGCCAAGATAGGGGGTACGAGCAGTACTTC
CDR3 protein: CASSQDRGYEQYF
V gene: TRBV4-3
D gene: .
J gene: TRBJ2-7
clone size: .

CDR3 DNA: TGTGCCAGTAGTGTTACAGGGTTCTATGGCTACACCTTC
CDR3 protein: CASSVTGFYGYTF
V gene: TRBV19
D gene: .
J gene: TRBJ1-2
clone size: .

CDR3 DNA: TGTGCCAGCAGTTTATCGTCTCTGAATCAGCCCCAGCATTTT
CDR3 protein: CASSLSSLNQPQHF
V gene: TRBV27
D gene: .
J gene: TRBJ1-5
clone size: .

CDR3 DNA: TGTGCCAGTAGTATCCCCCCCGATGTTAGGGGCCCCAATCAGCCCCAGCATTTT
CDR3 protein: CASSIPPDVRGPNQPQHF
V gene: TRBV19
D gene: .
J gene: TRBJ1-5
clone size: .

CDR3 DNA: TGTGCCAGCAGCCTACTCCGGACAGGGGGGATCTACGAGCAGTACTTC
CDR3 protein: CASSLLRTGGIYEQYF
V gene: TRBV27
D gene: TRBD1
J gene: TRBJ2-7
clone size: .

CDR3 DNA: TGTGCCACCAGCTGGGACTGGGCCACTAATGAAAAACTGTTTTTT
CDR3 protein: CATSWDWATNEKLFF
V gene: TRBV15
D gene: .
J gene: TRBJ1-4
clone size: .

CDR3 DNA: TGTGCCAGCAGCTTGGCTTATCTCGGGGTGAGCTCTGGAAACACCATATATTTT
CDR3 protein: CASSLAYLGVSSGNTIYF
V gene: TRBV11-2
D gene: .
J gene: TRBJ1-3
clone size: .

CDR3 DNA: TGTGCCATCAGTGAGCCCGACAGGGGAGCTAATCAGCCCCAGCATTTT
CDR3 protein: CAISEPDRGANQPQHF
V gene: TRBV10-3
D gene: TRBD1
J gene: TRBJ1-5
clone size: .

CDR3 DNA: TGCGCCAGCAGCCAACACTATCCCCAATTACTAAGGCGGGGTAGGGACACTGAAGCTTTCTTT
CDR3 protein: CASSQHYPQLLRRGRDTEAFF
V gene: TRBV4-1
D gene: .
J gene: TRBJ1-1
clone size: .

CDR3 DNA: TGCGCCAGCAGCCCCTTGCTAGCGCCTCCCCACGAGCAGTACTTC
CDR3 protein: CASSPLLAPPHEQYF
V gene: TRBV4-3
D gene: .
J gene: TRBJ2-7
clone size: few

CDR3 DNA: TGTGCCAGCAGCCCAGACTTATACGAGCAGTACTTC
CDR3 protein: CASSPDLYEQYF
V gene: TRBV7-2
D gene: .
J gene: TRBJ2-7
clone size: once

CDR3 DNA: TGTGCCAGCAGCGCTCCCGTGGCGGGTACGCAGTATTTT
CDR3 protein: CASSAPVAGTQYF
V gene: TRBV9
D gene: .
J gene: TRBJ2-3
clone size: .

CDR3 DNA: TGTGCCAGCTCGCTGGGACAGGGAGGCAACACTGAAGCTTTCTTT
CDR3 protein: CASSLGQGGNTEAFF
V gene: TRBV18
D gene: TRBD1
J gene: TRBJ1-1
clone size: .

CDR3 DNA: TGTGCCAGCAGCCAGGGGACAGGGGGCGCGAGGGGGACCGGGGAGCTGTTTTTT
CDR3 protein: CASSQGTGGARGTGELFF
V gene: TRBV5-4
D gene: TRBD1
J gene: TRBJ2-2
clone size: .

CDR3 DNA: TGTGCCAGCAGCGTAACTAGCGGGAGTTTGTTAGATACGCAGTATTTT
CDR3 protein: CASSVTSGSLLDTQYF
V gene: TRBV7-2
D gene: TRBD2
J gene: TRBJ2-3
clone size: .

CDR3 DNA: TGCGCCAGCAGCTTGGGGAACTACAGGGAGAATATGAACACTGAAGCTTTCTTT
CDR3 protein: CASSLGNYRENMNTEAFF
V gene: TRBV5-1
D gene: .
J gene: TRBJ1-1
clone size: .

CDR3 DNA: TGTGCCAGCAGCTTAGGCGGGGGACCCTACGAGCAGTACTTC
CDR3 protein: CASSLGGGPYEQYF
V gene: TRBV7-3
D gene: TRBD2
J gene: TRBJ2-7
clone size: .

CDR3 DNA: TGTGCCAGCAGTTGGGACAGGGTTGAAGCTTTCTTT
CDR3 protein: CASSWDRVEAFF
V gene: TRBV2
D gene: TRBD1
J gene: TRBJ1-1
clone size: .